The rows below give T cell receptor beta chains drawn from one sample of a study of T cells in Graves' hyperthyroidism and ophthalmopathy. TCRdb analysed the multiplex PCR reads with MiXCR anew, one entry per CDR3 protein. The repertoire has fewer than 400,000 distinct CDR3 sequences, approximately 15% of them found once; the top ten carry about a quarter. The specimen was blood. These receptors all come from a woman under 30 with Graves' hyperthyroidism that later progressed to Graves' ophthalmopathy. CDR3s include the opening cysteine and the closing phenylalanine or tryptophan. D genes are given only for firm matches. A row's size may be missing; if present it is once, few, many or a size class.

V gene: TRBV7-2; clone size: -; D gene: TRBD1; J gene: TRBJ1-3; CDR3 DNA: TGTGCCAGCAGCCTTACATGGGGACAGAGCTCTGGAAACACCATATATTTT; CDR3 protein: CASSLTWGQSSGNTIYF
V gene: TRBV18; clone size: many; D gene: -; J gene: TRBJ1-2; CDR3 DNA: TGTGCCACCGGACCGAATACAGGCCTTAGCTATGGCTACACCTTC; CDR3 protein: CATGPNTGLSYGYTF
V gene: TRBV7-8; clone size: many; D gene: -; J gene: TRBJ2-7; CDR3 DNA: TGTGCCAGCAGCTTAGATATGGGTGATGAGCGCGAGCAGTACTTC; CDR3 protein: CASSLDMGDEREQYF
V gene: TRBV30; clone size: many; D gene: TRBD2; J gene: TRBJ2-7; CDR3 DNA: TGTGCCTGGAGTGGACTAGCGGGAGCCTACGAGCAGTACTTC; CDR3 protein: CAWSGLAGAYEQYF
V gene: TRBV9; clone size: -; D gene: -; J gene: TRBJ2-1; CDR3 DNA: TGTGCCAGCAGCGTAGGAGCTGACTCCTACAATGAGCAGTTCTTC; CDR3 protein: CASSVGADSYNEQFF
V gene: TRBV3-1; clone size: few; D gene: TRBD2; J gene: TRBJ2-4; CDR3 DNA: TGTGCCAGCAGCCAGGCGGGAGGGGTAGCCAAAAACATTCAGTACTTC; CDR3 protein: CASSQAGGVAKNIQYF
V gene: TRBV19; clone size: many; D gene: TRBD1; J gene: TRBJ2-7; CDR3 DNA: TGTGCCAGTACCCCAAGGGGACAGGCGACATACGAGCAGTACTTC; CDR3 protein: CASTPRGQATYEQYF
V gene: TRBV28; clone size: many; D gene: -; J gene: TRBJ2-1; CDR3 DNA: TGTGCCAGCAGTCTCGGGTCACTTGGGTCCAATGAGCAGTTCTTC; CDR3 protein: CASSLGSLGSNEQFF
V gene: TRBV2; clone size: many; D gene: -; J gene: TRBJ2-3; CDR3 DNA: TGTGCCAGCGCCGGAGATACGCAGTATTTT; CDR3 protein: CASAGDTQYF
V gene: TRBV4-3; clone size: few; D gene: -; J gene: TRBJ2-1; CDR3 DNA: TGCGCCAGCAGCCAAGGTTTCGGGATAAGGGAGCAGTTCTTC; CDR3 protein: CASSQGFGIREQFF
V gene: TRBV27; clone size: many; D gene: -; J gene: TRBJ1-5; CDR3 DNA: TGTGCCAGCAGCCCCCTGGAGAAGGGTAGTAAGAGTCAGCCCCAGCATTTT; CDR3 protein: CASSPLEKGSKSQPQHF
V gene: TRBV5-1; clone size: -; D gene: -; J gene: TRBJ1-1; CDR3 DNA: TGTGCCAGCAGCTTTCTAGAAAACACTGAAGCTTTCTTT; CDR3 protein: CASSFLENTEAFF
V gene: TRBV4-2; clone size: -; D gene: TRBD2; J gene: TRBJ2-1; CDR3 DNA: TGTGCCAGCAGCCAAGAGTCTGCGGGAGGGGGAGACGAGCAGTTCTTC; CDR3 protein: CASSQESAGGGDEQFF
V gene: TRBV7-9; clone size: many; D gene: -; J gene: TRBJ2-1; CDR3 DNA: TGTGCCAGCAGCTACACACATTACAATGAGCAGTTCTTC; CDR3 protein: CASSYTHYNEQFF
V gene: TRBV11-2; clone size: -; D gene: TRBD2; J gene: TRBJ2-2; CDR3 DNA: TGTGCCAGCAGCCAAGCGGAGGGTCTAGCGGCCACCGGGGAGCTGTTTTTT; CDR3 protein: CASSQAEGLAATGELFF
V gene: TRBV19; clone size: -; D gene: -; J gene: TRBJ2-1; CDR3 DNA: TGTGCCAGTAGTTCTATTACCAATGAGCAGTTCTTC; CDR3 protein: CASSSITNEQFF
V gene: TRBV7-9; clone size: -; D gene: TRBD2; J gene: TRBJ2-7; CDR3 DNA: TGTGCCAGCAGCCAGAATAGCGGGAGAAAACTTAATGAGCAGTACTTC; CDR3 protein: CASSQNSGRKLNEQYF
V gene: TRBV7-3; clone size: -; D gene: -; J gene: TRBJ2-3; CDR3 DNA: TGTGCCAGCAGCTTAACGGGGTCGGGACGCACAGATACGCAGTATTTT; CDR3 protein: CASSLTGSGRTDTQYF
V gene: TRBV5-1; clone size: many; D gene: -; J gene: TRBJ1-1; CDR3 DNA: TGCGCCAGCAGCTTAAGGGGAGGCGCTGAAGCTTTCTTT; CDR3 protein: CASSLRGGAEAFF
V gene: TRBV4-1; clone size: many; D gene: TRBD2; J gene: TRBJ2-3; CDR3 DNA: TGCGCCAGCAGCCGGGTACTAGCGCGCAGCACAGATACGCAGTATTTT; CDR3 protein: CASSRVLARSTDTQYF
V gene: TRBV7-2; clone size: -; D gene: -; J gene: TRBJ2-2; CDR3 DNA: TGTGCCAGCAGCCCCTTTATTAACCCCGGGGAGCTGTTTTTT; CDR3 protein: CASSPFINPGELFF
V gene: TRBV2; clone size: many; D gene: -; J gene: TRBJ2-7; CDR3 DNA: TGTGCCAGCAGTGAACGTGAGACGGTCTACGAGCAGTACTTC; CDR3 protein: CASSERETVYEQYF